One sample yielded the 2 T cell receptor beta chains listed below, sequenced in a study of sequential checkpoint blockade in melanoma. Only in-frame clones appear in the TCRdb table, and some are missing; sequencing was by immunoSEQ multiplex PCR. The sample has roughly 1,100 clones, approximately 30% seen once. Stated treatment: randomized to nivolumab then ipilimumab (arm A) or the reverse (arm B). The sample here was tumor tissue (inferred from file names), taken from a patient given nivolumab and ipilimumab in sequence. Source of these receptors: a human donor with melanoma.

In this sample, this clone turned up once. In DNA, the CDR3 is TGTGCCAGTAGTACGGGACAGCCTGACTCCTACGAGCAGTACTTC. Amino acid sequence: CASSTGQPDSYEQYF. The V gene is TRBV19, the J gene TRBJ2-7; 7 bases are a match to TRBD1. Trimming removed 4 bases from V and 0 bases from J; junction bases left unmatched: 6. The V gene's germline CDR1 is LNHDA and CDR2 SQIVND (reference sequence). The CDR3 loop spans 15 amino acids. Full variable domain (missing parts from reference TRBV19 and TRBJ2-7): DGGITQSPKYLFRKEGQNVTLSCEQNLNHDAMYWYRQDPGQGLRLIYYSQIVNDFQKGDIAEGYSVSREKKESFPLTVTSAQKNPTAFYLCASSTGQPDSYEQYFGPGTRLTVT.

This chain connects TRBV30 to TRBJ1-6, with D unresolved. The CDR3 loop spans 13 amino acids. Germline CDR1 is GTSNPN and CDR2 is SVGIG (reference sequence). Trimming cost V 0 bases and J 3 bases, with 3 bases left between them. CDR3 nucleotides: TGTGCCTGGAGTGTCAACTATAATTCACCCCTCCACTTT. It translates to CAWSVNYNSPLHF.